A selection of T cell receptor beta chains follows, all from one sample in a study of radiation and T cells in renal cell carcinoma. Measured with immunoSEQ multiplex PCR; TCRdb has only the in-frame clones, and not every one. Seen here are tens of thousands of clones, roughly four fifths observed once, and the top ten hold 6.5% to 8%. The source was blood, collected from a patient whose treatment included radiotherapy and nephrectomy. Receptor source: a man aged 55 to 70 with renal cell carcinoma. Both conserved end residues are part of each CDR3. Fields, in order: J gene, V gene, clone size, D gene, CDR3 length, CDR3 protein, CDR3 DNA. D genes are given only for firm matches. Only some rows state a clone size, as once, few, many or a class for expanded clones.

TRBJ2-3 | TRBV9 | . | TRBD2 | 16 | CASSASGSPFLDTQYF | TGTGCCAGCAGCGCTAGCGGGAGTCCCTTTCTGGATACGCAGTATTTT
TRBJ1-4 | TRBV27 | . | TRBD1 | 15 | CASSFGQGSNEKLFF | TGTGCCAGCAGCTTCGGACAGGGGTCTAATGAAAAACTGTTTTTT
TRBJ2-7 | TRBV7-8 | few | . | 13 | CASSLVWAPEQYF | TGTGCCAGCAGCTTAGTATGGGCCCCGGAGCAGTACTTC
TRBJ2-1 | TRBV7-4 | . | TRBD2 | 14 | CAGTSGSIYNEQFF | TGTGCAGGGACTAGCGGGAGTATTTACAATGAGCAGTTCTTC
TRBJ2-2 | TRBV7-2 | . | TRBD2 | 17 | CASSLGGSGGVTGELFF | TGTGCCAGCAGCTTAGGAGGTTCGGGGGGAGTCACCGGGGAGCTGTTTTTT
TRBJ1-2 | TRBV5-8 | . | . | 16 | CASSYGGLPLGYGYTF | TGTGCCAGCAGCTACGGGGGCCTACCTCTCGGCTATGGCTACACCTTC
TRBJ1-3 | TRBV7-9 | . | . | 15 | CASSQRSGGGNTIYF | TGTGCCAGCAGCCAGCGCTCGGGGGGCGGAAACACCATATATTTT
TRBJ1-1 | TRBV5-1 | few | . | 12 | CASSLGLGEAFF | TGCGCCAGCAGCTTGGGACTGGGGGAAGCTTTCTTT
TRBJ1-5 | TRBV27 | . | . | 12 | CASSGPGQPQHF | TGTGCCAGCAGTGGTCCGGGACAGCCCCAGCATTTT
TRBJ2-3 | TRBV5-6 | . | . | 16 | CASSSTGRSRTDTQYF | TGTGCCAGCAGCTCGACCGGACGGAGCCGCACAGATACGCAGTATTTT
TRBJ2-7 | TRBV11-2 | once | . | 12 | CASSFSGYEQYF | TGTGCCAGCAGCTTTTCCGGCTACGAGCAGTACTTC
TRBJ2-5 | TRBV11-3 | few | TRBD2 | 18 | CASSLPPRTSGAQETQYF | TGTGCCAGCAGCTTACCTCCAAGAACTAGCGGAGCCCAAGAGACCCAGTACTTC
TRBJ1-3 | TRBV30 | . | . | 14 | CAWSVSGAGNTIYF | TGTGCCTGGAGTGTCTCAGGAGCTGGAAACACCATATATTTT
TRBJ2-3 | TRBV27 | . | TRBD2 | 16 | CASSPAGGPYTDTQYF | TGTGCCAGCAGTCCCGCGGGAGGGCCTTACACAGATACGCAGTATTTT
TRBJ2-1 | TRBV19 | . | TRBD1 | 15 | CATSKMGQGYNEQFF | TGTGCCACTAGCAAGATGGGACAGGGCTACAATGAGCAGTTCTTC
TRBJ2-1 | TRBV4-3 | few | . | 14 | CASSQTLGYNEQFF | TGCGCCAGCAGCCAAACCTTGGGGTACAATGAGCAGTTCTTC
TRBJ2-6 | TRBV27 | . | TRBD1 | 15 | CASRRQGAGANVLTF | TGTGCCAGTCGAAGACAGGGGGCTGGGGCCAACGTCCTGACTTTC
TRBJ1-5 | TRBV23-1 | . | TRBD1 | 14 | CASSQTGGGQPQHF | TGCGCCAGCAGTCAAACAGGGGGTGGTCAGCCCCAGCATTTT
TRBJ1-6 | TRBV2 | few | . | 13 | CASRTGNNSPLHF | TGTGCCAGCAGGACAGGAAATAATTCACCCCTCCACTTT
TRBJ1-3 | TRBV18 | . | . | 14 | CASFTPNSGNTIYF | TGTGCCAGCTTCACGCCCAACTCTGGAAACACCATATATTTT
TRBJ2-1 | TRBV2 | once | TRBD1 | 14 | CASSGQGAGNEQFF | TGTGCCAGCAGCGGACAGGGGGCGGGCAATGAGCAGTTCTTC
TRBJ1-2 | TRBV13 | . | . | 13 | CASSLDRNYGYTF | TGTGCCAGCAGCCTTGACAGAAACTATGGCTACACCTTC
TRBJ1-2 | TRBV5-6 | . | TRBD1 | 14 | CASSLGQGHYGYTF | TGTGCCAGCAGCCTTGGACAGGGCCACTATGGCTACACCTTC
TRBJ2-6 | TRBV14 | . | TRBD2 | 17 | CASSRLAGGAGANVLTF | TGTGCCAGCAGCCGACTAGCGGGGGGTGCTGGGGCCAACGTCCTGACTTTC
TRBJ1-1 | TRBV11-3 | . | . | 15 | CASSSPPSTNTEAFF | TGTGCCAGCAGCTCCCCACCCTCTACGAACACTGAAGCTTTCTTT
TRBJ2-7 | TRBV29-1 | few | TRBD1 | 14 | CSVGSRQGAREQYF | TGCAGCGTCGGATCCCGACAGGGGGCGAGGGAGCAGTACTTC
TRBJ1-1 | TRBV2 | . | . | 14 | CASLAQWAGTEAFF | TGTGCCAGCCTTGCGCAATGGGCGGGCACTGAAGCTTTCTTT
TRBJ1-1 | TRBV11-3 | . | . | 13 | CASSLDSNTEAFF | TGTGCCAGCAGCTTAGATTCGAACACTGAAGCTTTCTTT
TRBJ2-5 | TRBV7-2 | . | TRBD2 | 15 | CASSLAGTSGGPLYF | TGTGCCAGCAGCTTAGCAGGGACTAGCGGGGGCCCGTTGTACTTC
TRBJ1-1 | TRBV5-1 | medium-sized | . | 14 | CASSAGAGNTEAFF | TGCGCCAGCAGCGCCGGGGCCGGGAACACTGAAGCTTTCTTT
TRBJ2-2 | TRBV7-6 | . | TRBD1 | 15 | CASSSGQGDTGELFF | TGTGCCAGCAGCTCCGGACAGGGGGACACCGGGGAGCTGTTTTTT
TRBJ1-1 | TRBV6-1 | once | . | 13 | CASSPRGNTEAFF | TGTGCCAGCAGTCCCCGGGGGAACACTGAAGCTTTCTTT
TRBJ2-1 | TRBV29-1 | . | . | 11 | CSVEKGNEQFF | TGCAGCGTTGAAAAAGGCAATGAGCAGTTCTTC
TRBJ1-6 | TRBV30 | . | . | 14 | CAWTWAGGNSPLHF | TGTGCCTGGACCTGGGCCGGAGGTAATTCACCCCTCCACTTT
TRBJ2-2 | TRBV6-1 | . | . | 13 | CASSRGDTGELFF | TGTGCCAGCAGTCGGGGTGACACCGGGGAGCTGTTTTTT
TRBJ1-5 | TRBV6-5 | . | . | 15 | CASRRQGDSNQPQHF | TGTGCCAGCAGACGTCAGGGCGATAGCAATCAGCCCCAGCATTTT
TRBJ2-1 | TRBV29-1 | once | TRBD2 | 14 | CSVALAGGPHEQFF | TGCAGCGTGGCACTAGCGGGGGGTCCGCATGAGCAGTTCTTC
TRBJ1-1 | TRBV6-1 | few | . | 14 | CASSAIRDRTEAFF | TGTGCCAGCAGTGCTATAAGGGATAGGACTGAAGCTTTCTTT
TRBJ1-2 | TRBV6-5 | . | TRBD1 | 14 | CASRPGTGGDGYTF | TGTGCCAGCAGGCCTGGGACAGGGGGCGACGGCTACACCTTC
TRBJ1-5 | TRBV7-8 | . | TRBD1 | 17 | CASSSGQGGLGNQPQHF | TGTGCCAGCAGCTCTGGACAGGGAGGATTGGGCAATCAGCCCCAGCATTTT
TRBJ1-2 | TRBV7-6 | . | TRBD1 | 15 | CASSSKADRAGGYTF | TGTGCCAGCAGCTCCAAAGCGGACAGGGCGGGTGGCTACACCTTC
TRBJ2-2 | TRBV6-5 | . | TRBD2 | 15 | CASRRLAGGTGELFF | TGTGCCAGCAGGCGACTAGCGGGAGGCACCGGGGAGCTGTTTTTT
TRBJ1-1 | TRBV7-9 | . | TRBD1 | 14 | CASSLVTGVPEAFF | TGTGCCAGCAGCCTGGTCACAGGGGTCCCTGAAGCTTTCTTT
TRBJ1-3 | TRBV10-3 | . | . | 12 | CAISEPGNTIYF | TGTGCCATCAGTGAACCTGGAAACACCATATATTTT
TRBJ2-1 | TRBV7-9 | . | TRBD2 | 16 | CASGASGSGSYNEQFF | TGTGCCAGCGGGGCTAGCGGGAGTGGCTCCTACAATGAGCAGTTCTTC
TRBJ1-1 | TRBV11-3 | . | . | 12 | CASSLTGTEAFF | TGTGCCAGCAGCTTAACGGGGACTGAAGCTTTCTTT
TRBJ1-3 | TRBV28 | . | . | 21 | CASSLLNLNRLALKSGNTIYF | TGTGCCAGCAGTTTATTGAATCTAAACAGACTAGCCTTGAAGTCTGGAAACACCATATATTTT
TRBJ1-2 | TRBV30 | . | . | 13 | CAWSLSYGYGYTF | TGTGCCTGGAGCTTAAGCTACGGCTATGGCTACACCTTC
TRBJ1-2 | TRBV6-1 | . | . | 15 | CASSELVSLNYGYTF | TGTGCCAGCAGTGAACTGGTCAGTCTAAACTATGGCTACACCTTC
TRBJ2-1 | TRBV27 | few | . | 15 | CASSLGLPPDNEQFF | TGTGCCAGCAGTCTGGGACTGCCCCCTGACAATGAGCAGTTCTTC
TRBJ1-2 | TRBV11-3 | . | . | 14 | CASSPRTSNYGYTF | TGTGCCAGCAGCCCTCGGACCTCCAACTATGGCTACACCTTC
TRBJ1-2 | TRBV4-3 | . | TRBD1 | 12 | CASSHGQGGYTF | TGCGCCAGCAGCCATGGACAGGGAGGCTACACCTTC
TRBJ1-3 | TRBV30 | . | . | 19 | CAWSLEEVPAFFSGNTIYF | TGTGCCTGGAGTCTTGAGGAGGTTCCCGCTTTCTTCTCTGGAAACACCATATATTTT
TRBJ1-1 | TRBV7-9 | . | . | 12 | CASSSGFTEAFF | TGTGCCAGCAGCTCCGGGTTCACTGAAGCTTTCTTT
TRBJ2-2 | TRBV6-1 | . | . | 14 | CASRARRDTGELFF | TGTGCCAGTCGGGCCCGCCGGGACACCGGGGAGCTGTTTTTT
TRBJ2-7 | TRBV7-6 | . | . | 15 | CASSLERTRDSEQYF | TGTGCCAGCAGCTTAGAAAGGACAAGGGATTCCGAGCAGTACTTC
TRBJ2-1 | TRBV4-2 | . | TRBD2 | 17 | CASSQFAGGGLSNEQFF | TGTGCCAGCAGCCAGTTTGCGGGGGGCGGTCTTTCTAATGAGCAGTTCTTC